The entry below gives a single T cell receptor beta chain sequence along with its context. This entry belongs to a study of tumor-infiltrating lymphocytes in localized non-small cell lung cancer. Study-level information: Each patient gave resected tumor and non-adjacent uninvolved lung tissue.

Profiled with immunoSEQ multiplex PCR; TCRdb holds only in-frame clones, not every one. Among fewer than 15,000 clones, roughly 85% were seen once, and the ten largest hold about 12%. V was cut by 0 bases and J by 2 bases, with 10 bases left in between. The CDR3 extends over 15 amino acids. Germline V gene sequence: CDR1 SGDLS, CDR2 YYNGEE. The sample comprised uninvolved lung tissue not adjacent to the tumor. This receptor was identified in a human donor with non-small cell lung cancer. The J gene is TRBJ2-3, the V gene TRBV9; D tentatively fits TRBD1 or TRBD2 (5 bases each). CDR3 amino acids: CASSVGWGNTDTQYF. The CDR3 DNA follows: TGTGCCAGCAGCGTAGGGTGGGGGAACACAGATACGCAGTATTTT.